These T cell receptor beta chains were read from a single sample in a study of blood T cell repertoires in COVID-19. Sequencing used immunoSEQ multiplex PCR; TCRdb keeps in-frame clones, though not all of them. The sample records under 350,000 clones, about 89% being singletons. The sequencing sample was made of peripheral blood. The origin of the receptors is a man between 35 and 55 years old with acute or convalescent COVID-19. The CDR3 runs from the conserved cysteine through the conserved F or W. D genes are given only for firm matches. Clone size appears in some rows only: once, few, many, or a class for an expanded clone.

length,size,J,V,D,DNA,CDR3
16,.,TRBJ2-3,TRBV5-4,.,TGTGCCAGCAGCATCGGGGGGCGGGGAAACACAGATACGCAGTATTTT,CASSIGGRGNTDTQYF
15,.,TRBJ2-3,TRBV5-4,.,TGTGCCAGCAGCTTGGTGGTCCAGGGTGCAGATACGCAGTATTTT,CASSLVVQGADTQYF
16,.,TRBJ1-4,TRBV2,TRBD1,TGTGCCAGCAGGGAAGACAGGGAGACGGGGTATGAAAAACTGTTTTTT,CASREDRETGYEKLFF
16,.,TRBJ1-1,TRBV5-1,.,TGCGCCAGCAGCTTGAACCCTATGGGGGGGAACACTGAAGCTTTCTTT,CASSLNPMGGNTEAFF
14,.,TRBJ2-3,TRBV7-9,TRBD1,TGTGCCACCAAGGAGACAGGGGGAGCAGATACGCAGTATTTT,CATKETGGADTQYF
15,.,TRBJ1-1,TRBV19,.,TGTGCCAGTAGGGAAACAGGTCTAGTGAACACTGAAGCTTTCTTT,CASRETGLVNTEAFF
13,.,TRBJ1-2,TRBV5-4,.,TGTGCCAGCAGCTTATGGGGGCCGGGTGGCTACACCTTC,CASSLWGPGGYTF
17,.,TRBJ1-6,TRBV5-1,TRBD1,TGCGCCAGCAGCGAGGGGACAGCTCAACTCTATAATTCACCCCTCCACTTT,CASSEGTAQLYNSPLHF
13,.,TRBJ1-5,TRBV6-5,.,TGTGCCAGCAGTTACGGGCACGATCAGCCCCAGCATTTT,CASSYGHDQPQHF
16,.,TRBJ2-2,TRBV14,TRBD2,TGTGCCAGCAGCCCTCCGGGGGGGAGGGACACCGGGGAGCTGTTTTTT,CASSPPGGRDTGELFF
14,.,TRBJ2-3,TRBV7-2,.,TGTGCCAGCAGCCTTGGAACAGGGACGTATACGCAGTATTTT,CASSLGTGTYTQYF
13,.,TRBJ2-3,TRBV6-1,.,TGTGCCAGCAGCCGACAGTTCACAGATACGCAGTATTTT,CASSRQFTDTQYF
14,.,TRBJ2-2,TRBV7-2,.,TGTGCCAGCAACCTCTCAGGGGCAACCGGGGAGCTGTTTTTT,CASNLSGATGELFF
18,.,TRBJ1-5,TRBV6-1,TRBD1,TGTGCCAGCAGTGCCAAAGAGGACAGGGGGACTAGCAATCAGCCCCAGCATTTT,CASSAKEDRGTSNQPQHF
14,.,TRBJ1-4,TRBV5-1,TRBD1,TGCGCCAGCAGCTGGGACAGGGGAGATGAAAAACTGTTTTTT,CASSWDRGDEKLFF
15,once,TRBJ2-2,TRBV5-4,TRBD2,TGTGCCAGCAGCCCGCGCGGGGGGGACACCGGGGAGCTGTTTTTT,CASSPRGGDTGELFF
17,.,TRBJ2-2,TRBV24-1,TRBD1,TGTGCCACCAGTGATTTAAGGACAGGGGTAATCAGCGGGGAGCTGTTTTTT,CATSDLRTGVISGELFF
17,.,TRBJ1-1,TRBV6-1,.,TGTGCCAGCAGTGAAGAAGTGTCGCGCAGGGTTCGCACTGAAGCTTTCTTT,CASSEEVSRRVRTEAFF
16,once,TRBJ2-5,TRBV7-6,.,TGTGCCAGCAGCTTAGGGGCGGGGGCACCCGGGGAGACCCAGTACTTC,CASSLGAGAPGETQYF
14,.,TRBJ1-2,TRBV5-1,TRBD1,TGCGCCAGCAGTCCCGGACAGGGGCTTTCTGGCTACACCTTC,CASSPGQGLSGYTF
14,.,TRBJ2-2,TRBV5-1,.,TGCGCCAGCAGCTTGAGTCAGTTTCCCGGGGAGCTGTTTTTT,CASSLSQFPGELFF
14,.,TRBJ1-1,TRBV9,.,TGTGCCAGCAGCGTAGTGAGCAGGGACACTGAAGCTTTCTTT,CASSVVSRDTEAFF
14,.,TRBJ1-1,TRBV5-1,.,TGCGCCAGCAGCTTCGTAGGAGGGAACACTGAAGCTTTCTTT,CASSFVGGNTEAFF
15,.,TRBJ2-2,TRBV5-4,TRBD1,TGTGCCAGCAGTTTGGACAGGACGAACACCGGGGAGCTGTTTTTT,CASSLDRTNTGELFF
15,.,TRBJ1-2,TRBV19,.,TGTGCCAGTTCCTCAGGGGCCCAAGCTAACTATGGCTACACCTTC,CASSSGAQANYGYTF
13,.,TRBJ2-2,TRBV29-1,.,TGCAGCGTTGGCAGGGGACGGGACGGGGAGCTGTTTTTT,CSVGRGRDGELFF
13,.,TRBJ1-2,TRBV12-3/TRBV12-4,.,TGTGCCAGCAGTTCGATGGGTGCGGGTGGCTACACCTTC,CASSSMGAGGYTF